Listed here are 32 T cell receptor beta chains from one sample, sequenced in a study of control samples from healthy donors and cancer patients. The protocol was immunoSEQ multiplex PCR, while the TCRdb copy is restricted to in-frame clones and leaves out a portion. The sample carries 150,000 to 170,000 clones, roughly 94% recorded once. What was sequenced was blood. These receptors were obtained from a man in his forties in good health.

CDR3 in amino acids: CASSKIGVGQPQHF. In DNA form, the CDR3 reads TGCGCCAGCAGCAAAATCGGGGTGGGACAGCCCCAGCATTTT. The chain carries TRBV4-1 and TRBJ1-5; D not certain. Trimming removed 5 bases at V and 7 bases at J, with 15 bases between. Germline assignment: CDR1 MGHRA and CDR2 YSYEKL. CDR3 size: 14 residues.

The J gene is TRBJ1-5, the V gene TRBV28; the D gene is possibly TRBD1 (6 bases). Trimming took 6 bases from V and 0 from J, leaving 12 bases between them. CDR3 size: 15 residues. Germline lookup yields CDR1 MDHEN and CDR2 SYDVKM. The CDR3: CASRLGGASNQPQHF. The CDR3 DNA reads as TGTGCCAGCAGGTTAGGGGGGGCTAGCAATCAGCCCCAGCATTTT.

The chain combines TRBV5-1 with TRBJ2-5; 11 bases line up with TRBD2. With 4 bases clipped from V and 2 bases from J, the junction kept 7 bases outside the gene matches. The CDR3 consists of 16 residues. Germline V CDR1 and CDR2: SGHRS, YFSETQ. Here the CDR3 DNA reads TGCGCCAGCAGCAAAACTAGCGGGGGCCGTCAAGAGACCCAGTACTTC. This encodes CASSKTSGGRQETQYF.

The chain recombines TRBV2 with TRBJ1-3; D is undetermined. Germline V lookup: CDR1 SNHLY, CDR2 FYNNEI. The CDR3 is 15 residues long. The V end lost 3 bases, the J end lost 0 bases, and 9 bases lay between the germline ends. As DNA, the CDR3 is TGTGCCAGCAGTGATACGGCAGGCTCTGGAAACACCATATATTTT. The encoded protein is CASSDTAGSGNTIYF. Full variable domain (outside the CDR3, taken from reference TRBV2 and TRBJ1-3): EPEVTQTPSHQVTQMGQEVILRCVPISNHLYFYWYRQILGQKVEFLVSFYNNEISEKSEIFDDQFSVERPDGSNFTLKIRSTKLEDSAMYFCASSDTAGSGNTIYFGEGSWLTVV.

The rearrangement uses TRBV7-3 and TRBJ2-1; D is undetermined. V gave up 2 bases and J gave up 10 bases, with 12 bases separating them. This CDR3 has 13 residues. Germline CDR1 is SGHTA and CDR2 is FQGTGA. This CDR3 is CASSLSVTREQFF. In DNA form, the CDR3 reads TGTGCCAGCAGCTTATCAGTGACGCGGGAGCAGTTCTTC.

The chain recombines TRBV5-1 with TRBJ2-1, with 8 bases that match TRBD1. V lost 0 bases to trimming and J lost 8 bases; unmatched junction nucleotides: 10. From germline, CDR1 is SGHRS and CDR2 YFSETQ. The CDR3 sequence is 16 residues long. CDR3 sequence reads: CASSLGPRGPEYEQFF. The CDR3 bases are TGCGCCAGCAGCTTGGGCCCCAGGGGGCCCGAGTATGAGCAGTTCTTC.

The chain uses TRBV4-1 and TRBJ2-5, with a weak D call TRBD1 (5 bases). V was clipped by 4 bases and J by 1 base, with 10 bases between them. From germline, CDR1 is MGHRA and CDR2 YSYEKL. This CDR3 spans 14 amino acids. CDR3 sequence: CASSLITGQETQYF. As DNA, the CDR3 is TGCGCCAGCAGCCTTATCACAGGCCAAGAGACCCAGTACTTC.

This chain links TRBV12-5 with TRBJ1-3, with TRBD1 identical over 8 bases. This CDR3 has 15 amino acids. Germline lookup yields CDR1 LGHNT and CDR2 FRNRAP. With V trimmed by 7 bases and J by 4 bases, 9 bases remained unmatched. The CDR3 is CASAVGQADGNTIYF. CDR3 coding DNA: TGTGCTAGTGCCGTGGGACAGGCGGACGGAAACACCATATATTTT.

CDR3 coding DNA: TGTGCCTGGAGTGTAAAAGGCGGGGGGGCCGTACGGTATACGCAGTATTTT. It encodes CAWSVKGGGAVRYTQYF. The chain employs TRBV30 and TRBJ2-3, with TRBD2 matching over 9 bases. CDR1 is GTSNPN and CDR2 is SVGIG in the germline V gene (reference sequence). The V and J ends lost 0 bases and 7 bases, in that order; junction bases with no gene match: 14. The CDR3 has 17 amino acids.

This chain joins TRBV27 and TRBJ1-2; D might be TRBD1 (6 bases). V lost 5 bases, J lost 4 bases, and 11 bases lay in between. CDR1 and CDR2 from the germline V gene are MNHEY and SMNVEV (reference sequence). This CDR3 spans 13 amino acids. CDR3 residues: CASSPRQVYGYTF. The CDR3 DNA sequence: TGTGCCAGCAGTCCCCGACAGGTCTATGGCTACACCTTC.

This chain links TRBV27 with TRBJ1-6, with D possibly matching TRBD1 (6 bases). Germline V gene data show CDR1 as MNHEY and CDR2 as SMNVEV (reference sequence). The CDR3 contains 15 residues. Trimming removed 7 bases at V and 0 bases at J, with 10 bases between. The CDR3 DNA is TGTGCCAGCAAAGGACAGAGCTCCTATAATTCACCCCTCCACTTT. As protein: CASKGQSSYNSPLHF.

The chain combines TRBV7-8 with TRBJ2-1; a weak D match, TRBD2 (6 bases). Deletions cut 3 bases from V and 4 bases from J, with 10 bases between. Germline CDR1 is SGHVS and CDR2 is FQNEAQ. The CDR3 sequence is 14 residues long. The CDR3 DNA reads as TGTGCCAGCAGCTTTTCTAGCGTATACAATGAGCAGTTCTTC. It specifies CASSFSSVYNEQFF.

The CDR3 protein is CASSGTSGGHQYF. In DNA form, the CDR3 reads TGTGCCAGCAGTGGGACTAGCGGGGGCCACCAGTACTTC. J is TRBJ2-5 and V is TRBV6-2 or TRBV6-3, with 14 bases matching TRBD2. The CDR3 runs to 13 residues. V gave up 5 bases and J gave up 10 bases; unmatched junction bases: 3. Germline CDR1 MNHEY, CDR2 SVGEGT.

The chain couples TRBV28 to TRBJ1-4, with D hard to call. The CDR3 runs to 13 residues. The germline V gene has CDR1 MDHEN and CDR2 SYDVKM. V was cut by 7 bases and J by 7 bases, with 13 bases left in between. The CDR3 protein is CASTASDGEKLFF. The CDR3 DNA reads TGTGCCAGCACTGCAAGTGACGGTGAAAAACTGTTTTTT.

This clone has only one observation. The chain joins TRBV19 to TRBJ2-7, with a weak D call TRBD1 (6 bases). Trimming pared 5 bases from V and 0 bases from J, leaving 11 bases between. This CDR3 region has 14 residues. Germline V gene data show CDR1 as LNHDA and CDR2 as SQIVND (reference sequence). CDR3 sequence (DNA): TGTGCCAGTAGTGCCGACAGGATCTCCTACGAGCAGTACTTC. It translates to CASSADRISYEQYF.

The chain links TRBV20-1 to TRBJ1-4; D is unclear. Germline loops: CDR1 DFQATT, CDR2 SNEGSKA (reference sequence). There are 16 residues in the CDR3. Trimming removed 3 bases from V and 0 bases from J, with 14 bases in between. CDR3 residues: CSASTSRRPTNEKLFF. The CDR3 region has the DNA TGCAGTGCTAGTACTAGCAGACGGCCAACTAATGAAAAACTGTTTTTT.

The V gene is TRBV6-5, the J gene TRBJ1-1; D remains unclear. The germline CDR1 and CDR2 sequences are MNHEY and SVGAGI. Trimming cost V 0 bases and J 6 bases, with 8 bases left between them. This CDR3 spans 13 amino acids. The chain's CDR3 is CASSYSAGSEAFF. The CDR3 DNA sequence: TGTGCCAGCAGTTACTCAGCGGGCTCTGAAGCTTTCTTT.

J is TRBJ2-7 and V is TRBV6-5, with D perhaps matching TRBD1 (6 bases). V dropped 1 base and J dropped 3 bases, with 16 bases sitting between them. The CDR3 spans 16 residues. Germline V gives CDR1 MNHEY, CDR2 SVGAGI. DNA for the CDR3: TGTGCCAGCAGTTACTTCCGGGCAGGGGCGATCTACGAGCAGTACTTC. This encodes CASSYFRAGAIYEQYF.

V gene TRBV24-1 combines with J gene TRBJ1-4; D gene uncertain. Trimming shortened V by 5 bases and J by 5 bases, and 14 bases separated the two germline ends. The germline gives CDR1 KGHDR, CDR2 SFDVKD. The CDR3 covers 15 residues. The CDR3 sequence is CATSAKGVGNEKLFF. CDR3 in DNA: TGTGCCACCAGTGCCAAGGGAGTTGGAAATGAAAAACTGTTTTTT.

This chain joins TRBV3-1 (or the pseudogene TRBV3-2) and TRBJ2-5, with TRBD1 as a possible D gene (5 bases). V lost 1 base, J lost 2 bases, and 14 bases lay in between. The CDR3 runs to 16 residues. The germline CDR1 and CDR2 sequences are LGHDT and YNNKEL (reference sequence). The CDR3 DNA reads TGTGCCAGCAGCCAAGGCCAGGGCGTGAATCAAGAGACCCAGTACTTC. Translating gives CASSQGQGVNQETQYF.

This clone has just a few counts. The chain joins TRBV3-1 (or the pseudogene TRBV3-2) to TRBJ2-1; 10 bases agree with TRBD2. The V and J ends lost 1 base and 10 bases, in that order; junction bases with no gene match: 7. This CDR3 is 15 amino acids long. CDR1 is LGHDT and CDR2 is YNNKEL in the germline V gene (reference sequence). The DNA of the CDR3 is TGTGCCAGCAGCCAAGTCGCTAGCGGGGGCCGGGAGCAGTTCTTC. Translation gives CASSQVASGGREQFF.

In the case of this clone: The same CDR3 arises from other DNA sequences in this sample as well. The chain recombines TRBV9 with TRBJ1-1; the D is unclear. Germline CDR1 is SGDLS and CDR2 is YYNGEE. The germline V and J ends were trimmed by 0 bases and 0 bases, with 6 bases remaining between them. This CDR3 has 14 residues. For the CDR3, the DNA is TGTGCCAGCAGCGTAGGCTCTATGAACACTGAAGCTTTCTTT. It codes for CASSVGSMNTEAFF.

This sequence joins TRBV19 and TRBJ2-7, with 7 bases fitting TRBD1. The CDR3 is made up of 14 amino acids. Germline-derived CDR1 and CDR2 are LNHDA and SQIVND (reference sequence). Trimming cost V 5 bases and J 3 bases; bases outside gene matches: 7. CDR3 region: CASSPDRVYYEQYF. For the CDR3, the DNA is TGTGCCAGTAGTCCCGACAGGGTATACTACGAGCAGTACTTC.

The CDR3 region is CASSSPGQESTEAFF. The CDR3, as DNA: TGTGCCAGCAGCTCGCCGGGACAGGAGAGCACTGAAGCTTTCTTT. The chain links TRBV7-3 to TRBJ1-1; 8 bases are shared with TRBD1. The CDR3 runs to 15 residues. CDR1 is SGHTA and CDR2 is FQGTGA in the germline V gene. J lost 4 bases, V lost 4 bases, and 8 bases had no gene match.

The gene calls are TRBV27 and TRBJ2-2; D not resolved. Germline lookup yields CDR1 MNHEY and CDR2 SMNVEV (reference sequence). V was cut by 7 bases and J by 6 bases, with 15 bases left in between. The CDR3 sequence is 14 residues long. CDR3 coding DNA: TGTGCCAGCACTAGTCGGCCCGATGCCGGGGAGCTGTTTTTT. Amino acids: CASTSRPDAGELFF.

The chain joins TRBV4-1 to TRBJ1-6; D not resolved. The CDR3 runs to 15 residues. Trimming removed 1 base at V and 9 bases at J, with 13 bases between. CDR1 is MGHRA, CDR2 YSYEKL, per germline. DNA of the CDR3: TGCGCCAGCAGCCAAGTGGTTGCGGGGAGTTCACCCCTCCACTTT. Protein sequence: CASSQVVAGSSPLHF.

The chain recombines TRBV28 with TRBJ1-1; D not resolved. The CDR3 spans 13 residues. V dropped 6 bases and J dropped 4 bases, with 12 bases sitting between them. The germline CDR1 and CDR2 sequences are MDHEN and SYDVKM. This chain's CDR3 is CASRASWGTEAFF. The CDR3 DNA reads TGTGCCAGCAGGGCATCTTGGGGCACTGAAGCTTTCTTT.

The genes are TRBV9 and TRBJ2-2; D call uncertain. The ends were cut back, 5 bases at V and 1 base at J, with 9 bases in the middle. The CDR3 has 14 amino acids. Germline assignment: CDR1 SGDLS and CDR2 YYNGEE. The CDR3 spells CASSASLNTGELFF. As DNA, the CDR3 is TGTGCCAGCAGTGCCAGTCTGAACACCGGGGAGCTGTTTTTT.

The genes are TRBV7-6 and TRBJ2-1; 10 bases are shared with TRBD1. Looked up from germline, CDR1 is SGHVS and CDR2 is FNYEAQ. The length of the CDR3 is 11 residues. The V and J ends lost 5 bases and 13 bases, in that order; junction bases with no gene match: 2. DNA for the CDR3: TGTGCCAGCAGCGGACAGGGGGACCAGTTCTTC. Translating gives CASSGQGDQFF.

The chain is built from TRBV5-1 and TRBJ2-1; 7 bases are a match to TRBD1. J gave up 5 bases and V 0 bases, and 5 bases lay outside the gene matches. The CDR3 runs 15 residues. In germline, CDR1 is SGHRS, CDR2 YFSETQ. The CDR3 reads CASSLVGTEDNEQFF. The CDR3 DNA is TGCGCCAGCAGCTTGGTAGGGACAGAAGACAATGAGCAGTTCTTC.

The V and J genes are TRBV10-1 and TRBJ2-1, with D possibly being TRBD1 (5 bases). Trimming left V 4 bases short and J 2 bases short, with 12 bases between. This CDR3 spans 15 amino acids. Per germline, CDR1 WNHNN and CDR2 SYGVQD (reference sequence). DNA of the CDR3: TGCGCCAGCAGTGCCACAGGTAGAACCTACAATGAGCAGTTCTTC. Protein product: CASSATGRTYNEQFF.

This chain uses TRBV3-1 (or the pseudogene TRBV3-2) with TRBJ1-1; 7 positions match TRBD1. This CDR3 has 13 residues. Trimming took 5 bases from V and 10 from J; bases not matched to a gene: 10. CDR1 and CDR2 (germline): LGHDT, YNNKEL (reference sequence). The CDR3 sequence: CASSLHQGDAAFF. As DNA, the CDR3 is TGTGCCAGCAGCTTACACCAGGGGGATGCAGCTTTCTTT.